The present T cell receptor (beta chain) was sequenced within a study of cytomegalovirus exposure and HLA in healthy donors. The study ran its PCR with 60 Vbeta and 13 Jbeta primers. Repertoires were generated with immunoSEQ multiplex PCR, while TCRdb's copy carries only in-frame clones and drops some. The sample holds around 150,000 clones; around 80% are singletons and the top ten take approximately 6.2%. There are 14 residues in the CDR3. Between the trimmed V and J ends, which lost 5 bases and 8 bases, there was a span of 13 bases. The germline gives CDR1 MRHNA, CDR2 SNTAGT. Findings of the study overall: Most likely, a cluster of highly shared sequence variants arose as a sequencing artifact.

This clone appeared a few times. Antigen specificity is unknown. This chain links TRBV6-4 with TRBJ1-6; D ambiguous. Sequenced input: PBMCs. The receptor was isolated from a man aged 35 to 55 in good health and CMV-seropositive. CDR3 region: CASSTGIIYSPLHF. The CDR3, as DNA: TGTGCCAGCAGTACCGGGATCATCTATTCACCCCTCCACTTT.